Below, 22 T cell receptor beta chains from the same sample are listed, as sequenced in a study of cytomegalovirus exposure and HLA in healthy donors. Amplification used 60 Vbeta primers and 13 Jbeta primers. The table came from immunoSEQ multiplex PCR; TCRdb's copy has only in-frame clones and leaves some out. The sample contains 95,000 to 150,000 clones, around four fifths of which appear only once. The specimen was PBMCs. All receptors come from a man between 18 and 35 years old in good health and CMV-seropositive.

The J gene is TRBJ2-3, the V gene TRBV7-9; D unresolved. V was clipped by 2 bases and J by 6 bases, with 9 bases between them. Per the germline V gene, CDR1 is SEHNR and CDR2 is FQNEAQ (reference sequence). The CDR3 consists of 13 residues. DNA for the CDR3: TGTGCCAGCAGCTTATATTTTCCGGATACGCAGTATTTT. Translated, it gives CASSLYFPDTQYF.

The chain couples TRBV6-5 to TRBJ1-1, with TRBD1 identical over 9 bases. The CDR3 is made up of 14 amino acids. J gave up 5 bases and V 5 bases, and 6 bases lay outside the gene matches. Germline lookup yields CDR1 MNHEY and CDR2 SVGAGI. The CDR3 coding sequence is TGTGCCAGCAGTCCCACAGGGGGCATTACTGAAGCTTTCTTT. Encoded protein: CASSPTGGITEAFF.

The chain employs TRBV27 and TRBJ1-6; the match to TRBD1 covers 10 bases. CDR3 size: 14 residues. Germline loops: CDR1 MNHEY, CDR2 SMNVEV (reference sequence). V lost 6 bases, J lost 7 bases, and 3 bases stayed unmatched. DNA for the CDR3: TGTGCCAGCAGGACAGGGGGCATAAATTCACCCCTCCACTTT. It yields the protein CASRTGGINSPLHF.

This clone was seen only once. The genes are TRBV7-8 and TRBJ2-7, with a possible D match to TRBD1 (6 bases). Germline loops: CDR1 SGHVS, CDR2 FQNEAQ. This CDR3 region has 13 residues. V lost 4 bases and J 2 bases, leaving 9 bases between the germline ends. The CDR3 protein is CASSSGATYEQYF. In DNA, the CDR3 is TGTGCCAGCAGCTCAGGGGCGACCTACGAGCAGTACTTC.

The V gene is TRBV7-9, the J gene TRBJ2-1, with 12 bases identical to TRBD2. V lost 2 bases and J lost 6; bases outside the gene matches: 5. Looked up from germline, CDR1 is SEHNR and CDR2 is FQNEAQ (reference sequence). The CDR3 consists of 16 residues. Here the CDR3 reads CASSLRTSGVLNEQFF. The CDR3 DNA is TGTGCCAGCAGCTTAAGGACTAGCGGGGTCCTCAATGAGCAGTTCTTC.

The J gene is TRBJ2-3, the V gene TRBV9; 11 bases map to TRBD2. The CDR3 length is 16 residues. Trimming took 5 bases from V and 4 from J; bases not matched to a gene: 9. Germline lookup yields CDR1 SGDLS and CDR2 YYNGEE. The chain's CDR3 is CASSLGTSGNPDTQYF. The CDR3 DNA reads TGTGCCAGCAGTTTAGGGACTAGCGGAAATCCAGATACGCAGTATTTT.

This chain uses TRBV15 with TRBJ2-7; the D gene is possibly TRBD1 (5 bases). The germline V and J ends were trimmed by 5 bases and 4 bases, with 21 bases remaining between them. The germline CDR1 and CDR2 sequences are LNHNV and YYDKDF (reference sequence). CDR3 size: 16 residues. Here the CDR3 DNA reads TGTGCCACCAGCCATATACGTAAGGGGATCAGGTACGAGCAGTACTTC. Translated: CATSHIRKGIRYEQYF.

The gene calls are TRBV30 and TRBJ1-2; 9 bases agree with TRBD1. This CDR3 region has 12 residues. The germline V gene encodes CDR1 GTSNPN and CDR2 SVGIG (reference sequence). V lost 8 bases and J lost 1; bases outside the gene matches: 2. CDR3 amino acids: CATTGGNYGYTF. The CDR3, as DNA: TGTGCCACGACAGGGGGTAACTATGGCTACACCTTC. Full variable domain (missing parts from reference TRBV30 and TRBJ1-2): SQTIHQWPATLVQPVGSPLSLECTVEGTSNPNLYWYRQAAGRGLQLLFYSVGIGQISSEVPQNLSASRPQDRQFILSSKKLLLSDSGFYLCATTGGNYGYTFGSGTRLTVV.

This sequence joins TRBV27 and TRBJ1-1; TRBD1 might be the D (6 bases). Germline CDR1 and CDR2: MNHEY and SMNVEV (reference sequence). This CDR3 is built from 14 residues. Trimming shortened V by 2 bases and J by 6 bases, and 13 bases separated the two germline ends. The CDR3 region is CASSLEGGFAEAFF. CDR3 nucleotide sequence: TGTGCCAGCAGTTTAGAGGGGGGGTTCGCTGAAGCTTTCTTT.

This clone was counted only a few times. CDR3: CASSRGQGINEQFF. The CDR3 nucleotides read TGTGCCAGTAGTCGAGGACAGGGGATCAATGAGCAGTTCTTC. This sequence joins TRBV19 and TRBJ2-1; 9 positions match TRBD1. CDR3 length: 14 residues. CDR1 and CDR2 (germline): LNHDA, SQIVND (reference sequence). V shed 5 bases and J 6 bases; nucleotides not matched to a gene: 5.

The chain is built from TRBV19 and TRBJ1-4; D unclear. This CDR3 spans 13 amino acids. Germline CDR1 and CDR2: LNHDA and SQIVND (reference sequence). Trimming took 11 bases from V and 3 from J, leaving 13 bases between them. CDR3 in amino acids: CASSGRANEKLFF. CDR3 nucleotides: TGTGCCTCGTCCGGGAGAGCTAATGAAAAACTGTTTTTT.

The chain is built from TRBV19 and TRBJ2-7, with 9 bases lining up with TRBD1. The CDR3 extends over 14 amino acids. V was clipped by 6 bases and J by 4 bases; unmatched bases: 7. In germline, CDR1 is LNHDA, CDR2 SQIVND (reference sequence). The CDR3 DNA is TGTGCCAGTAGCCAAGGACAGGGGAGGTACGAGCAGTACTTC. This codes for CASSQGQGRYEQYF.

The table lists this clone with a count of one. Sequence at one end of the junction differs from germline and may be a read error. The V call is TRBV6-1, the J call TRBJ1-4; no clear D gene. CDR1 and CDR2 (germline): MNHNS, SASEGT. The CDR3 runs to 14 residues. CDR3: CATSNDSPNEKLFF. CDR3 coding DNA: TGTGCCACCAGTAACGACTCGCCTAATGAAAAACTGTTTTTT.

At least ten counts were recorded for this clone. The chain combines TRBV10-3 with TRBJ2-2, with 9 nucleotides matching TRBD2. This CDR3 region has 20 residues. CDR1 and CDR2 from the germline V gene are ENHRY and SYGVKD. Losses at the gene ends were 0 bases for V and 1 base for J; bases not matched to a gene: 12. The CDR3, as DNA: TGTGCCATCAGTGAGTCGCATGCGGGGGGGCCAAATAGGAACACCGGGGAGCTGTTTTTT. This gives the protein CAISESHAGGPNRNTGELFF.

The chain recombines TRBV9 with TRBJ2-1, with TRBD2 matching over 11 bases. Per germline, CDR1 SGDLS and CDR2 YYNGEE. The V and J ends lost 4 bases and 6 bases, in that order; junction bases with no gene match: 3. The CDR3 covers 14 residues. The CDR3: CASSPGTSGNEQFF. The CDR3 DNA sequence: TGTGCCAGCAGCCCGGGGACTAGCGGCAATGAGCAGTTCTTC.

The chain uses TRBV2 and TRBJ2-7; the D gene is possibly TRBD1 (5 bases). The CDR3 sequence is 15 residues long. V was shortened by 2 bases and J by 5 bases, with 16 bases between the two germline ends. Germline CDR1 SNHLY, CDR2 FYNNEI. This CDR3 reads CASSEWTPPADEQYF. The CDR3 bases are TGTGCCAGCAGTGAATGGACACCCCCCGCCGACGAGCAGTACTTC.

This chain connects TRBV11-2 to TRBJ1-3; D possibly corresponds to TRBD1 (6 bases). The germline V gene encodes CDR1 SGHAT and CDR2 FQNNGV. The CDR3 runs 16 residues. The V end lost 1 base, the J end lost 0 bases, and 10 bases lay between the germline ends. CDR3 DNA: TGTGCCAGCAGCTTAGCACAGGGCTTCTCTGGAAACACCATATATTTT. The encoded protein is CASSLAQGFSGNTIYF.

This clone was detected ten times or more. This chain uses TRBV5-6 with TRBJ2-2, with 9 positions matching TRBD1. In germline, CDR1 is SGHDT, CDR2 YYEEEE. CDR3 length: 16 residues. V lost 3 bases to trimming and J lost 6 bases; unmatched junction nucleotides: 9. The CDR3 loop is CASSSDYRGRSGELFF. CDR3 nucleotide sequence: TGTGCCAGCAGCTCAGACTACAGGGGGCGGTCCGGGGAGCTGTTTTTT.

To note about this clone: This sample includes further DNA sequences coding for the same CDR3. J is TRBJ1-6 and V is TRBV27; possible D gene TRBD1, 6 bases. Trimming removed 4 bases at V and 10 bases at J, with 11 bases between. Germline-derived CDR1 and CDR2 are MNHEY and SMNVEV (reference sequence). The CDR3 totals 13 residues. The CDR3 loop is CASSYRDYSPLHF. The CDR3 DNA is TGTGCCAGCAGTTACAGGGACTACTCACCCCTCCACTTT.

The chain joins TRBV5-1 to TRBJ2-7; D is undetermined. V dropped 0 bases and J dropped 6 bases, with 7 bases sitting between them. The CDR3 extends over 12 amino acids. The germline gives CDR1 SGHRS, CDR2 YFSETQ. The CDR3 loop is CASSLAPGEQYF. The CDR3 nucleotides read TGCGCCAGCAGCTTGGCCCCGGGCGAGCAGTACTTC. Full variable domain (outside the CDR3, taken from reference TRBV5-1 and TRBJ2-7): KAGVTQTPRYLIKTRGQQVTLSCSPISGHRSVSWYQQTPGQGLQFLFEYFSETQRNKGNFPGRFSGRQFSNSRSEMNVSTLELGDSALYLCASSLAPGEQYFGPGTRLTVT.

The chain has TRBV19 and TRBJ1-2; 7 nucleotides match TRBD1. The CDR3 is 15 residues long. CDR1 and CDR2 (germline): LNHDA, SQIVND (reference sequence). J was trimmed by 3 bases and V by 5 bases; bases with no gene match: 9. The CDR3 sequence is CASSPSTGPYYGYTF. CDR3 sequence (DNA): TGTGCCAGTAGTCCATCGACAGGGCCCTACTATGGCTACACCTTC.

The genes are TRBV15 and TRBJ1-3, with D tentatively TRBD1 (6 bases). Germline lookup yields CDR1 LNHNV and CDR2 YYDKDF (reference sequence). This CDR3 is built from 13 residues. V was pared by 9 bases and J by 4 bases, with 13 bases between. CDR3 sequence: CATAHREGNTIYF. The DNA for the CDR3 is TGTGCCACAGCCCACAGGGAAGGAAACACCATATATTTT.